These 27 T cell receptor beta chains originate from one sample sequenced in a study of beta chain features in type 1 diabetes. Study results and limitations: The study found moderately but significantly shorter TCRB CDR3s in all four CD4+ subsets of Type 1 diabetes patients.

Expressed TCRB transcripts were sequenced because the entire RNA isolate underwent reverse transcription. Measured with immunoSEQ multiplex PCR; TCRdb has only the in-frame clones, and not every one. The sample lists more than 300,000 clones; roughly an eighth were seen once. Antigen specificity for these receptors is unknown. Input material: naive CD4+ T cells from blood. The receptors come from a woman between 18 and 30 years old with type 1 diabetes.

V usage is TRBV27 and J usage is TRBJ2-7, with 8 bases matching TRBD2. J lost 3 bases, V lost 6 bases, and 7 bases had no gene match. This CDR3 region has 14 residues. Germline V gene lookup returns CDR1 MNHEY and CDR2 SMNVEV (reference sequence). The CDR3: CASSHSGGYYEQYF. DNA for the CDR3: TGTGCCAGCAGCCATTCGGGAGGGTACTACGAGCAGTACTTC.

The V gene is TRBV7-2, the J gene TRBJ2-2; 7 positions match TRBD2. The CDR3 covers 16 residues. Germline V CDR1 and CDR2: SGHTA, FQGNSA. V shed 8 bases and J 2 bases; nucleotides not matched to a gene: 11. Here the CDR3 reads CASPTNLAANTGELFF. The CDR3 nucleotides are TGTGCCAGCCCTACTAACCTAGCGGCAAACACCGGGGAGCTGTTTTTT.

This clone was found a few times. This chain connects TRBV7-8 to TRBJ2-5; D is possibly TRBD2 (5 bases). Germline CDR1 reads SGHVS; CDR2 reads FQNEAQ. The CDR3 is made up of 16 amino acids. The V gene lost 5 bases and the J gene lost 2 bases, with 18 bases spanning the gap. The CDR3 DNA follows: TGTGCCAGCAGCGCCCCGGGCAGGAGGAGTCAAGAGACCCAGTACTTC. Protein product: CASSAPGRRSQETQYF. The complete variable domain, with remaining parts taken from reference TRBV7-8 and TRBJ2-5, reads GAGVSQSPRYKVAKRGQDVALRCDPISGHVSLFWYQQALGQGPEFLTYFQNEAQLDKSGLPSDRFFAERPEGSVSTLKIQRTQQEDSAVYLCASSAPGRRSQETQYFGPGTRLLVL.

A word on this clone: No DNA is shown, since the ends of the CDR3 on it are uncertain; the CDR3 is the one TCRdb lists. The V call is TRBV1, the J call TRBJ2-5; the table's D gene call, TRBD2, was not cross checked with the DNA. TRBV1 is noted as a pseudogene. From its first to its last residue, the CDR3 has 19 amino acids. This CDR3 reads CTSSQVAVGSGRAHETQYF.

The chain joins TRBV9 to TRBJ1-1, with a possible D match to TRBD1 (5 bases). Between the trimmed V and J ends, which lost 0 bases and 5 bases, there was a span of 14 bases. The CDR3 covers 15 residues. The germline V gene encodes CDR1 SGDLS and CDR2 YYNGEE. The CDR3 loop reads CASSVDWVRDTEAFF. For the CDR3, the DNA is TGTGCCAGCAGCGTAGACTGGGTCAGGGATACTGAAGCTTTCTTT.

The rearrangement uses TRBV2 and TRBJ1-5; D remains ambiguous. The CDR3 is 14 amino acids. Germline V gene sequence: CDR1 SNHLY, CDR2 FYNNEI. V gave up 1 base and J gave up 6 bases, with 10 bases separating them. CDR3 in amino acids: CASSEGSRAQPQHF. CDR3 in DNA: TGTGCCAGCAGTGAAGGGTCGCGGGCTCAGCCCCAGCATTTT.

The chain is built from TRBV4-3 and TRBJ2-4; 7 positions agree with TRBD1. Looked up from germline, CDR1 is LGHNA and CDR2 is YSLEER. The junction had 2 bases not matched to a gene; V was cut back by 0 bases and J by 3 bases. The CDR3 sequence is 15 residues long. The CDR3 DNA reads TGCGCCAGCAGCCAAGACCCAGGGGGCAAAAACATTCAGTACTTC. This encodes CASSQDPGGKNIQYF.

As to this clone: Other DNA sequences within the sample encode an identical CDR3. The chain uses TRBV7-2 and TRBJ2-3; no clear D. Trimming left V 4 bases short and J 2 bases short, with 4 bases between. The germline CDR1 and CDR2 sequences are SGHTA and FQGNSA. The CDR3 has 12 amino acids. CDR3: CASSSSTDTQYF. The CDR3 bases are TGTGCCAGCAGCTCCTCCACAGATACGCAGTATTTT. Looking up the rest from reference TRBV7-2 and TRBJ2-3 gives the full variable domain: GAGVSQSPSNKVTEKGKDVELRCDPISGHTALYWYRQSLGQGLEFLIYFQGNSAPDKSGLPSDRFSAERTGGSVSTLTIQRTQQEDSAVYLCASSSSTDTQYFGPGTRLTVL.

The rearrangement joins TRBV5-4 to TRBJ1-2, with 8 nucleotides matching TRBD1. The CDR3 extends over 15 amino acids. Losses at the gene ends were 3 bases for V and 8 bases for J; bases not matched to a gene: 12. From germline, CDR1 is SGHNT and CDR2 YYREEE (reference sequence). CDR3 nucleotide sequence: TGTGCCAGCAGCTCATCCGGGACAGGTCGCGGGGGCTACACCTTC. Translating it yields CASSSSGTGRGGYTF.

The J gene is TRBJ1-2, the V gene TRBV15; 8 nucleotides line up with TRBD1. V lost 1 base to trimming and J lost 2 bases; unmatched junction nucleotides: 3. The germline gives CDR1 LNHNV, CDR2 YYDKDF (reference sequence). This CDR3 spans 15 amino acids. The CDR3 loop reads CATSRGTGLNYGYTF. The CDR3 coding sequence is TGTGCCACCAGCAGAGGGACAGGGCTAAACTATGGCTACACCTTC.

This clone was seen more than once but under ten times. The V and J genes are TRBV5-4 and TRBJ1-5, with D maybe TRBD1 (6 bases). V was shortened by 4 bases and J by 5 bases, with 13 bases between the two germline ends. The CDR3 consists of 14 residues. Germline lookup yields CDR1 SGHNT and CDR2 YYREEE (reference sequence). CDR3 in DNA: TGTGCCAGCAGCACCGGGACAAAGGATCAGCCCCAGCATTTT. Translation: CASSTGTKDQPQHF. Complete variable domain (other parts from reference TRBV5-4 and TRBJ1-5): ETGVTQSPTHLIKTRGQQVTLRCSSQSGHNTVSWYQQALGQGPQFIFQYYREEENGRGNFPPRFSGLQFPNYSSELNVNALELDDSALYLCASSTGTKDQPQHFGDGTRLSIL.

V usage is TRBV18 and J usage is TRBJ1-2; 7 bases agree with TRBD1. Trimming cost V 5 bases and J 5 bases; bases outside gene matches: 5. The germline CDR1 and CDR2 sequences are KGHSH and LQKENI. CDR3 length: 13 residues. CDR3 sequence (DNA): TGTGCCAGCTCAGGGGACAGTGTTTATGGCTACACCTTC. Translating gives CASSGDSVYGYTF.

This clone was seen a few times. The chain uses TRBV18 and TRBJ2-1, with 7 bases matching TRBD2. Trimming took 1 base from V and 5 from J; bases not matched to a gene: 2. CDR1 and CDR2 from the germline V gene are KGHSH and LQKENI. The CDR3 is made up of 14 amino acids. Here the CDR3 DNA reads TGTGCCAGCTCACCACTAGCGGGCCACAATGAGCAGTTCTTC. This codes for CASSPLAGHNEQFF.

The gene calls are TRBV6-5 and TRBJ1-2; TRBD1 agrees at 12 bases. The germline gives CDR1 MNHEY, CDR2 SVGAGI. The V segment lost 10 bases and the J segment 4 bases; nucleotides outside the gene matches: 7. The CDR3 is 14 amino acids. The DNA for the CDR3 is TGTGCCACCACGGTGGGACAGGGGGCCTATGGCTACACCTTC. Translating it yields CATTVGQGAYGYTF.

This clone was observed a handful of times. This chain uses TRBV9 with TRBJ2-1; weak D call: TRBD1 (5 bases). Germline CDR1 is SGDLS and CDR2 is YYNGEE. Trimming removed 4 bases from V and 3 bases from J, with 17 bases in between. This CDR3 has 16 amino acids. The CDR3 nucleotides are TGTGCCAGCAGCCCCTTAGGGGCAGGTATCTACAATGAGCAGTTCTTC. Translation: CASSPLGAGIYNEQFF.

In its sample, this clone was seen a few times. The V call is TRBV7-2, the J call TRBJ1-6, with D unclear. Looked up from germline, CDR1 is SGHTA and CDR2 is FQGNSA. V lost 5 bases and J 9 bases, leaving 14 bases between the germline ends. The CDR3 runs to 14 residues. This CDR3 is CASSREAAGSPLHF. The CDR3 DNA sequence: TGTGCCAGCAGCAGGGAGGCGGCGGGTTCACCCCTCCACTTT.

This clone was counted between two and nine times. The V gene is TRBV29-1, the J gene TRBJ2-5; TRBD2 is a possible D gene (7 bases). The germline CDR1 and CDR2 sequences are SQVTM and ANQGSEA. This CDR3 has 15 residues. The V and J ends lost 4 bases and 5 bases respectively, with 20 bases between them. In DNA, the CDR3 is TGCAGCGTTGGGGGGCCGGCGGGAGTAGGGGAGACCCAGTACTTC. It specifies CSVGGPAGVGETQYF.

V gene TRBV5-1 combines with J gene TRBJ2-5, with 12 nucleotides matching TRBD2. This CDR3 comprises 19 residues. V was pared by 0 bases and J by 5 bases, with 14 bases of the junction left unmatched. Germline assignment: CDR1 SGHRS and CDR2 YFSETQ. Here the CDR3 DNA reads TGCGCCAGCAGCTTGGTTTTCGCTAGCGGGAGGGCCGGTGACGAGACCCAGTACTTC. Translation: CASSLVFASGRAGDETQYF. Looking up the rest from reference TRBV5-1 and TRBJ2-5 gives the full variable domain: KAGVTQTPRYLIKTRGQQVTLSCSPISGHRSVSWYQQTPGQGLQFLFEYFSETQRNKGNFPGRFSGRQFSNSRSEMNVSTLELGDSALYLCASSLVFASGRAGDETQYFGPGTRLLVL.

This clone turned up a few times. The gene calls are TRBV29-1 and TRBJ1-1, with unresolved D. Trimming removed 1 base at V and 3 bases at J, with 15 bases between. The CDR3 is 15 amino acids. CDR1 SQVTM and CDR2 ANQGSEA come from the germline V gene. The CDR3 DNA reads as TGCAGCGTTGAAGGTAGAAGGAGGGAGGACACTGAAGCTTTCTTT. It specifies CSVEGRRREDTEAFF.

This clone was counted a few times. The chain combines TRBV2 with TRBJ1-2, with 9 bases fitting TRBD1. This CDR3 contains 13 residues. The J segment lost 6 bases and the V segment lost 8 bases, leaving 7 bases of the junction unmatched. CDR1 is SNHLY, CDR2 FYNNEI, per germline. The CDR3 loop reads CASQGQGFDGYTF. For the CDR3, the DNA is TGTGCCAGCCAGGGACAGGGATTTGATGGCTACACCTTC.

The sample holds a few counts of this clone. This chain's CDR3 is CATLLAGETQYF. CDR3 DNA sequence: TGTGCCACCTTACTAGCGGGGGAGACCCAGTACTTC. The chain links TRBV28 to TRBJ2-5; 10 positions agree with TRBD2. The CDR3 has 12 amino acids. The trim removed 10 bases at V and 5 bases at J, leaving 4 bases unmatched. CDR1 and CDR2 (germline): MDHEN, SYDVKM.

The V gene is TRBV7-2, the J gene TRBJ1-1; 10 bases map to TRBD1. The CDR3 length is 14 residues. V lost 5 bases, J lost 0 bases, and 0 bases stayed unmatched. Germline V CDR1 and CDR2: SGHTA, FQGNSA. CDR3 nucleotide sequence: TGTGCCAGCAGCGGGACAGGGGTGAACACTGAAGCTTTCTTT. Translating it yields CASSGTGVNTEAFF.

This clone was picked up a small number of times. The rearrangement links TRBV5-1 to TRBJ1-1; D ambiguous. V was trimmed by 5 bases and J by 10 bases, leaving 24 bases between them. Germline CDR1 and CDR2: SGHRS and YFSETQ. This CDR3 has 15 residues. CDR3: CASSFGGGKEIRAFF. CDR3 coding DNA: TGCGCCAGCAGTTTTGGTGGAGGCAAGGAAATCCGAGCTTTCTTT.

This chain uses TRBV11-2 with TRBJ2-3; D is ambiguous. V was trimmed by 4 bases and J by 0 bases, leaving 8 bases between them. The CDR3 has 14 amino acids. Germline V CDR1 and CDR2: SGHAT, FQNNGV. The CDR3 nucleotides are TGTGCCAGCAGCTACCGGGTTAGCACAGATACGCAGTATTTT. It is translated as CASSYRVSTDTQYF.

J is TRBJ1-1 and V is TRBV19, with 7 bases identical to TRBD1. The CDR3 is made up of 13 amino acids. Germline V gene lookup returns CDR1 LNHDA and CDR2 SQIVND (reference sequence). V shed 6 bases, J shed 5 bases, and the junction held 6 bases outside the gene matches. The CDR3 coding sequence is TGTGCCAGTAGGCAGACAGGGTGGACTGAAGCTTTCTTT. It codes for CASRQTGWTEAFF.

The J gene is TRBJ2-6, the V gene TRBV30; TRBD1 matches at 8 bases. The CDR3 is 15 residues long. Unmatched junction bases numbered 2, after V lost 2 bases and J lost 2 bases. The V gene's germline CDR1 is GTSNPN and CDR2 SVGIG (reference sequence). The CDR3: CAWSPGGAGANVLTF. For the CDR3, the DNA is TGTGCCTGGAGTCCAGGGGGCGCTGGGGCCAACGTCCTGACTTTC.

This clone came up a few times. This chain links TRBV7-2 with TRBJ1-1; perhaps TRBD1 as D (6 bases). Germline V lookup: CDR1 SGHTA, CDR2 FQGNSA. The CDR3 covers 17 residues. V was shortened by 0 bases and J by 3 bases, with 17 bases between the two germline ends. This chain's CDR3 is CASSLADSGGRDTEAFF. DNA of the CDR3: TGTGCCAGCAGCTTAGCGGACAGCGGGGGGCGGGACACTGAAGCTTTCTTT.